A selection of T cell receptor beta chains follows, all from one sample in a study of T-cell reconstitution after alpha-beta-depleted transplantation in children. Each CDR3 protein is one row after TCRdb ran MiXCR on the PCR reads. In the table there are 440,000 or so distinct CDR3 sequences, approximately 11% of which are singletons. The sample consisted of PBMCs from the stem cell graft donor, taken from the stem cell graft. The receptors originated from a human donor who donated a stem cell graft to a child with acute myeloid leukemia. CDR3s include the opening cysteine and the closing phenylalanine or tryptophan. The D gene is left open where the match is weak. Clone size is given for some rows only: seen once, a few or many times, or a class if the clone is expanded.

V	size	D	J	DNA	CDR3
TRBV7-2	few	-	TRBJ2-3	TGTGCCAGCAGCGCCAGACCTAGGGCAGATACGCAGTATTTT	CASSARPRADTQYF
TRBV5-1	few	-	TRBJ1-1	TGCGCCAGCAGCTTGGGTGGCGGGGGGTCGAACACTGAAGCTTTCTTT	CASSLGGGGSNTEAFF
TRBV12-3/TRBV12-4	few	TRBD2	TRBJ2-7	TGTGCCAGCAGTTTGAGACTAGCGGGAGGGAGTGAGCAGTACTTC	CASSLRLAGGSEQYF
TRBV5-1	many	-	TRBJ2-2	TGCGCCAGCTCAACGCACACCGGGGAGCTGTTTTTT	CASSTHTGELFF
TRBV10-3	many	TRBD2	TRBJ2-7	TGTGCCATCAGAGACACTAGCGGGAGCTCCTACGAGCAGTACTTC	CAIRDTSGSSYEQYF
TRBV5-1	few	-	TRBJ2-2	TGCGCCAGCAGCTCCTCGGTGGGCCCTTCGAACACCGGGGAGCTGTTTTTT	CASSSSVGPSNTGELFF
TRBV5-1	few	-	TRBJ2-2	TGCGCCAGCAGCTTGTTGTTTGAGCTTGACACCGGGGAGCTGTTTTTT	CASSLLFELDTGELFF
TRBV12-3/TRBV12-4	-	TRBD2	TRBJ2-3	TGTGCCAGCACCAAAAGCGGGGGAGGCAGATCAGATACGCAGTATTTT	CASTKSGGGRSDTQYF
TRBV5-1	-	TRBD1	TRBJ2-2	TGCGCCAGCAGCTTGGGGACAGGGCACGGGGAGCTGTTTTTT	CASSLGTGHGELFF
TRBV6-5	few	-	TRBJ1-6	TGTGCCAGCAGTTACTCCCCCGTGGCTAGCTATTCACCCCTCCACTTT	CASSYSPVASYSPLHF
TRBV11-2	-	-	TRBJ1-3	TGTGCCAGCAGCTTAAACACGAACACCATATATTTT	CASSLNTNTIYF
TRBV12-3/TRBV12-4	few	TRBD1	TRBJ2-1	TGTGCCAGCAGGGACAGGGAGACCAATGAGCAGTTCTTC	CASRDRETNEQFF
TRBV7-2	many	-	TRBJ1-5	TGTGCCAGCAGCTTAGAGTCAGGTAGCAATCAGCCCCAGCATTTT	CASSLESGSNQPQHF
TRBV7-6	few	TRBD1	TRBJ2-2	TGTGCCCTAAGGCCTGACAGGGGAAGCGGGGAGCTGTTTTTT	CALRPDRGSGELFF
TRBV29-1	few	TRBD2	TRBJ2-3	TGCCTGACTAGCGAAAGCACAGATACGCAGTATTTT	CLTSESTDTQYF
TRBV12-3/TRBV12-4	-	-	TRBJ2-7	TGTGCCAGCAGAACCGGATTCGGCGAGCAGTACTTC	CASRTGFGEQYF
TRBV20-1	-	TRBD2	TRBJ2-1	TGCAGTGCTAGCGTTCTAGCGGGGGGATCCTACAATGAGCAGTTCTTC	CSASVLAGGSYNEQFF
TRBV5-1	few	TRBD1	TRBJ2-1	TGCGCCAGCAGCCCACGACAGGGGTGGGATGAGCAGTTCTTC	CASSPRQGWDEQFF
TRBV6-1	many	-	TRBJ2-6	TGTGCCAGCAGTGGAGGTGGCGGGGTTGGGGCCAACGTCCTGACTTTC	CASSGGGGVGANVLTF
TRBV7-8	-	-	TRBJ1-1	TGTGCCAGCAGCCCCGTTGGGGGAAGGGAGACTGAAGCTTTCTTT	CASSPVGGRETEAFF
TRBV4-1	many	-	TRBJ2-1	TGCGCCAGCAGCCAAGCCCTCGGGTACAATGAGCAGTTCTTC	CASSQALGYNEQFF
TRBV5-1	-	-	TRBJ1-3	TGCGCCAGCAGCTTGGAAAGTCTCAACAGGACTGGAAACACCATATATTTT	CASSLESLNRTGNTIYF
TRBV9	-	-	TRBJ1-3	TGTGCCAGTCAGGACGGCTCTGGAAACACCATATATTTT	CASQDGSGNTIYF
TRBV29-1	few	TRBD1	TRBJ2-7	TGCAGCGTTGGGGGACAGGGGGCTGTTCCTGGGGCTAGCGAGCAGTACTTC	CSVGGQGAVPGASEQYF
TRBV20-1	-	-	TRBJ2-1	TGCAGTGCTAGTCCGCCCGCAGGGGGGGTCTACAATGAGCAGTTCTTC	CSASPPAGGVYNEQFF
TRBV7-9	-	-	TRBJ1-5	TGTGCCAGCAGCAACTGGGGTAATCAGCCCCAGCATTTT	CASSNWGNQPQHF
TRBV27	few	-	TRBJ2-5	TGTGCCAGCAGCGAAAGAGACGCCCGCACGACCCAGTACTTC	CASSERDARTTQYF
TRBV5-6	-	TRBD1	TRBJ1-1	TGTGCCAGCAGCCCCATCGGGACAGGGGCCTTAGGGGCTTTCTTT	CASSPIGTGALGAFF
TRBV2	-	-	TRBJ2-1	TGTGCCAGCAGTGAACGGGTTGGGTTTGAGCAGTTCTTC	CASSERVGFEQFF
TRBV20-1	many	-	TRBJ2-1	TGCAGTGCTAAGCGAGGGCGCGAGGCCGGAAGCAATGAGCAGTTCTTC	CSAKRGREAGSNEQFF
TRBV9	many	TRBD2	TRBJ2-1	TGTGCCAGCAGCGCCGGACTAGCGGGAGGGCCTGAGCAGTTCTTC	CASSAGLAGGPEQFF
TRBV20-1	many	TRBD1	TRBJ1-4	TGCAGTGCTCCAGGGGGGGCAGGGGCAACTAATGAAAAACTGTTTTTT	CSAPGGAGATNEKLFF
TRBV5-1	-	TRBD2	TRBJ2-2	TGCGCCAGCAGCTTTCGATTAGCGGGAGGGCACGATCGCACCGGGGAGCTGCTTTTT	CASSFRLAGGHDRTGELLF
TRBV30	-	TRBD1	TRBJ2-1	TGTGCCTGGAGCCGGGACAGGGTTTCCAATGAGCAGTTCTTC	CAWSRDRVSNEQFF
TRBV12-3/TRBV12-4	-	-	TRBJ2-6	TGTGCCAGCAGTTTGCAGGGACACTCTGGGGCCAACGTCCTGACTTTC	CASSLQGHSGANVLTF
TRBV12-3/TRBV12-4	few	TRBD1	TRBJ2-7	TGTGCCAGCAGTTTCGGACAGGGGGTCTCCTACGAGCAGTACTTC	CASSFGQGVSYEQYF
TRBV20-1	many	TRBD2	TRBJ2-5	TGCAGTGCTCCGGCGGGGGGAAAAGAGACCCAGTACTTC	CSAPAGGKETQYF
TRBV5-8	few	-	TRBJ2-3	TGTGCCAGCAGCTTGGCAGGGATGGATACGCAGTATTTT	CASSLAGMDTQYF
TRBV5-1	few	TRBD2	TRBJ2-5	TGCGCCAGCAGCCAAGGACTAGCGGGCATCCAAGAGACCCAGTACTTC	CASSQGLAGIQETQYF
TRBV7-2	-	-	TRBJ2-7	TGTGCCAGCAGCTTAGGTGATGGGTGGTACGAGCAGTACTTC	CASSLGDGWYEQYF
TRBV29-1	few	TRBD1	TRBJ2-3	TGCAGCGTCGCAGGACAGGGAGCTTCTAGCACAGATACGCAGTATTTT	CSVAGQGASSTDTQYF